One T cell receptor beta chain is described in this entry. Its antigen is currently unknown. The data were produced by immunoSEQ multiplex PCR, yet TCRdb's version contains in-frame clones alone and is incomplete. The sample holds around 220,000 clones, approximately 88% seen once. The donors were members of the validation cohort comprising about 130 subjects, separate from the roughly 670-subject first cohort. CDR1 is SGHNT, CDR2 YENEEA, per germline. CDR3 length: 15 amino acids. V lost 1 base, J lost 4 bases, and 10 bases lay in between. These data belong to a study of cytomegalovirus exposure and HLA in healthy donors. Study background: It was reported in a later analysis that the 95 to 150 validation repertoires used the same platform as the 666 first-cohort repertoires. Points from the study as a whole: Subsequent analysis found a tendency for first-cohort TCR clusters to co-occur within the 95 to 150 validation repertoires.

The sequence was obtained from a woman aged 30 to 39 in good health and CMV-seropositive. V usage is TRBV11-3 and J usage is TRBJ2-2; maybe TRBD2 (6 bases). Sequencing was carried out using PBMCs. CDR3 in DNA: TGTGCCAGCAGCTTAGTCGGAGGGCCCACCGGGGAGCTGTTTTTT. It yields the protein CASSLVGGPTGELFF.